This entry concerns a single T cell receptor beta chain. The data are from a study of blood T cell repertoires in COVID-19. V lost 4 bases and J lost 7, with 7 bases in between. This CDR3 contains 11 residues. CDR1 and CDR2 from the germline V gene are LNHDA and SQIVND (reference sequence). Original analysis: Counts of nucleated cells, estimated from reference gene primer amplification, were obtained. Libraries were prepared by immunoSEQ multiplex PCR; TCRdb keeps only in-frame clonotypes and omits some of them. That table gives V, J and clone size, and the DNA gave D and trimming. The data hold 14,000 or so clones, with 65% to 80% observed a single time.

This TCR came from a boy between 2 and 10 years old with active or convalescent COVID-19. Sequencing was performed on peripheral blood. The chain recombines TRBV19 with TRBJ1-1; no firm D call. The CDR3 sequence: CASSTRGEAFF. CDR3 coding DNA: TGTGCCAGTAGTACCCGAGGTGAAGCTTTCTTT.